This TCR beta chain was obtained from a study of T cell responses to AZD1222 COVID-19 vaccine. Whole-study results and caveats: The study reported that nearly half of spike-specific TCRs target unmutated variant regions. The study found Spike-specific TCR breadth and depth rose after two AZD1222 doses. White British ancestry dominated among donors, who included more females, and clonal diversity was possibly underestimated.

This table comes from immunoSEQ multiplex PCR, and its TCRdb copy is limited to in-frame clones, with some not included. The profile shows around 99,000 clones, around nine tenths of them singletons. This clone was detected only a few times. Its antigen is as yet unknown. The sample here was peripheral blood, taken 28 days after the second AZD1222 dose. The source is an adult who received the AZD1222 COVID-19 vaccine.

The CDR3 here is CASSLPREGILVNSPLHF. In DNA, the CDR3 is TGTGCCAGCAGTTTACCCCGGGAGGGGATTTTAGTAAATTCACCCCTCCACTTT. V and J are TRBV28 and TRBJ1-6, with TRBD1 as a possible D gene (5 bases). Trimming shortened V by 2 bases and J by 7 bases, and 21 bases separated the two germline ends. The CDR3 has 18 amino acids. CDR1 and CDR2 (germline): MDHEN, SYDVKM.